A selection of T cell receptor beta chains follows, all from one sample in a study of T cells in Graves' hyperthyroidism and ophthalmopathy. TCRdb called the multiplex PCR reads again in MiXCR, with one record for every CDR3 protein. The sample lists 660,000 or so distinct CDR3 sequences; about 45% were seen once. Sequenced material: peripheral blood or thyroid tissue (not recorded which). The receptors originated from an adult man with Graves' disease, either hyperthyroidism or ophthalmopathy (not recorded which). CDR3s include the opening cysteine and the closing phenylalanine or tryptophan. D genes are given only for firm matches. The size of a clone is reported for some rows only, either as once, few or many, or as a class for expanded clones.

clone_size	v_call	cdr3_length	d_call	j_call	cdr3_nt	cdr3_aa
-	TRBV10-1	15	-	TRBJ1-1	TGCGCCAGCAGTGAGTCGAACCGGGGACTCACTGAAGCTTTCTTT	CASSESNRGLTEAFF
few	TRBV5-5	15	TRBD1	TRBJ1-1	TGTGCCAGCAGCTCCCCGACAGGGGGGAACACTGAAGCTTTCTTT	CASSSPTGGNTEAFF
few	TRBV12-3/TRBV12-4	15	-	TRBJ1-5	TGTGCCAGCAACTCTCATGGGACCTCTTATCAGCCCCAGCATTTT	CASNSHGTSYQPQHF
-	TRBV19	18	TRBD2	TRBJ2-7	TGTGCCAGCAGCTTGTTCTTTAGCGGGAGCGCCTTTCCCTACGAGCAGTACTTC	CASSLFFSGSAFPYEQYF
-	TRBV7-1	16	TRBD1	TRBJ1-6	TGTGCCAGCAGCCCAGAGGGGACAGGGACGAATTCACCCCTCCACTTT	CASSPEGTGTNSPLHF
few	TRBV7-9	16	-	TRBJ2-5	TGTGCCAGCAGCTTACAGGTGACTGGACAGCGAGAGACCCAGTACTTC	CASSLQVTGQRETQYF
few	TRBV20-1	15	-	TRBJ1-4	TGCAGTGCTGTACTAGGCGGGGGGCGAGGAGAAAAACTGTTTTTT	CSAVLGGGRGEKLFF
-	TRBV3-1	13	TRBD1	TRBJ1-6	TGTGCCAGCAGCGAAGGGACAGCTTCACCCCTCCACTTT	CASSEGTASPLHF
-	TRBV20-1	11	-	TRBJ1-1	TGCAGTGCTTCAGGGAACGCTGAAGCTTTCTTT	CSASGNAEAFF
few	TRBV24-1	17	-	TRBJ2-5	TGTGCCACCAGTGATTGGCGGGGCACCCAATCGGGAGAGACCCAGTACTTC	CATSDWRGTQSGETQYF
-	TRBV7-2	12	-	TRBJ1-6	TGTGCCAGCAGTTTCGGGGTCCCACCCCTCCACTTT	CASSFGVPPLHF
-	TRBV7-9	17	TRBD1	TRBJ1-5	TGTGCCAGCAGCCAAGAACGTACAGGGGCGAGCAATCAGCCCCAGCATTTT	CASSQERTGASNQPQHF
-	TRBV9	12	-	TRBJ1-1	TGTGCCAGCAGTTCCCCGATGACTGAAGCTTTCTTT	CASSSPMTEAFF
few	TRBV9	18	TRBD2	TRBJ2-7	TGTGCCAGCAGCGTAGGACTAGCGGGGGGGCCGGGATCCTACGAGCAGTACTTC	CASSVGLAGGPGSYEQYF
-	TRBV29-1	10	-	TRBJ2-7	TGCAGCGTTGTCGGGAGCGAGCAGTACTTC	CSVVGSEQYF
-	TRBV7-9	13	-	TRBJ2-7	TGTGCCAGCAGCCTTTTCGACGCAGGCGAGCAGTACTTC	CASSLFDAGEQYF
-	TRBV24-1	13	TRBD1	TRBJ1-5	TGTGCCAGCAAGGACAGGGGTATTGGGCCCCAGCATTTT	CASKDRGIGPQHF
few	TRBV10-3	13	TRBD2	TRBJ2-7	TGTGCCACAAAGCTAGCGGGAGTCTACGAGCAGTACTTC	CATKLAGVYEQYF
-	TRBV7-7	14	TRBD1	TRBJ2-7	TGTGCTAGAGATCAGGACAGGGGTACGTACGAGCAGTACTTC	CARDQDRGTYEQYF
-	TRBV9	15	TRBD1	TRBJ2-5	TGTGCCAGCAGCGGGACAGGGCTAATGGGGGAGACCCAGTACTTC	CASSGTGLMGETQYF
few	TRBV12-3/TRBV12-4	14	-	TRBJ2-7	TGTGCCAGCTCACCGATCAGGGTTGGGGACGAGCAGTACTTC	CASSPIRVGDEQYF
many	TRBV29-1	13	-	TRBJ2-5	TGCAGCGTGGATGACAGCCTCCAAGAGACCCAGTACTTC	CSVDDSLQETQYF
-	TRBV6-6	15	-	TRBJ1-1	TGTGCCAGCAGCCAAGAAGCAAGGGAGGGGGGTCAAGCTTTCTTT	CASSQEAREGGQAFF
-	TRBV9	18	TRBD1	TRBJ1-3	TGTGCCACCACCCTCTCGGCGGGACAGGGGCGCGCTGGAAACACCATATATTTT	CATTLSAGQGRAGNTIYF
-	TRBV7-9	14	-	TRBJ2-5	TGTGCCAGCACCCGCCCAAAAGGGTGGGAGACCCAGTACTTC	CASTRPKGWETQYF
-	TRBV10-3	16	TRBD2	TRBJ2-5	TGTGCCATCAGTGAGTCTTGGCGGGAGTCTACAGAGACCCAGTACTTC	CAISESWRESTETQYF
few	TRBV9	14	-	TRBJ1-1	TGTGCCAGCAGCGGAAGGGAGAGGGACACTGAAGCTTTCTTT	CASSGRERDTEAFF
many	TRBV7-9	13	-	TRBJ1-5	TGTGCCAGCAGCTTGCGAGAAAGCCAGCCCCAGCATTTT	CASSLRESQPQHF
many	TRBV20-1	11	-	TRBJ1-5	TGCAGTGCTAGTGGGGATCAGCCCCAGCATTTT	CSASGDQPQHF
once	TRBV29-1	14	-	TRBJ1-2	TGCAGCGTTGCTAGGGGGGACGCCACCTATGGCTACACCTTC	CSVARGDATYGYTF
-	TRBV10-3	14	-	TRBJ1-6	TGTGCCAGCAGTTTTGGGGGGTCTAATTCACCCCTCCACTTT	CASSFGGSNSPLHF
-	TRBV20-1	12	TRBD1	TRBJ2-7	TGCAGTGTTGGGACAGGGGTGTACGAGCAGTACTTC	CSVGTGVYEQYF
many	TRBV7-9	15	TRBD1	TRBJ1-5	TGTGCCAGCAGCCCGCGGACAGGGGGCGATCAGCCCCAGCATTTT	CASSPRTGGDQPQHF
-	TRBV24-1	16	-	TRBJ2-5	TGTGCCACCAGTGACCCCACACTAGCCGGCCAAGAGACCCAGTACTTC	CATSDPTLAGQETQYF
-	TRBV24-1	14	-	TRBJ2-6	TGTGCCACACAGGTTGGCACTGGGGCCAACGTCCTGACTTTC	CATQVGTGANVLTF
-	TRBV7-2	15	-	TRBJ2-5	TGTGCCAGCAGCTTGGTTCTGGGAGGTGGGGAGACCCAGTACTTC	CASSLVLGGGETQYF
-	TRBV10-3	16	TRBD1	TRBJ2-7	TGTGCCAGCAGCTTAGCCCCTGACAGGGGGGACTACGAGCAGTACTTC	CASSLAPDRGDYEQYF
many	TRBV7-2	14	-	TRBJ1-2	TGTGCCAGCAGCTTAGCACAGGGTAACTATGGCTACACCTTC	CASSLAQGNYGYTF
-	TRBV2	11	-	TRBJ1-2	TGTGCCAGACAGGGAAATGACGGCTACACCTTC	CARQGNDGYTF
-	TRBV7-2	15	-	TRBJ1-6	TGTGCCAGCAGCTTAGCGGGACGTAGTAATTCACCCCTCCACTTT	CASSLAGRSNSPLHF
few	TRBV6-5	16	TRBD1	TRBJ1-5	TGTGCCAGCAGAACCCAGGACAGGAATAGCAATCAGCCCCAGCATTTT	CASRTQDRNSNQPQHF
-	TRBV6-6	15	-	TRBJ1-2	TGTGCCAGCAGTTACGGGGACCTGGGGCTCTATGGCTACACCTTC	CASSYGDLGLYGYTF
-	TRBV10-3	14	-	TRBJ2-2	TGTGCCATCAGTGAGTCAGGGGGGCAGGGAGAGCTGTTTTTT	CAISESGGQGELFF
-	TRBV19	13	-	TRBJ1-2	TGTGCCAGTAGTATACAGGAGAACTATGGCTACACCTTC	CASSIQENYGYTF
-	TRBV25-1	15	-	TRBJ1-1	TGTGCCAGCAGTAGCGAAGGGATCATGAACACTGAAGCTTTCTTT	CASSSEGIMNTEAFF
few	TRBV25-1	14	-	TRBJ2-5	TGTGCCAGCAGTCCAGGGGGGACTCAAGAGACCCAGTACTTC	CASSPGGTQETQYF
many	TRBV11-2	15	-	TRBJ1-1	TGTGCCAGCAGACTACTCGGGACCGTGAACACTGAAGCTTTCTTT	CASRLLGTVNTEAFF
many	TRBV10-3	12	-	TRBJ1-2	TGTGCCATCAGTGATTCGGGACTGGTCAACACCTTC	CAISDSGLVNTF
-	TRBV12-3/TRBV12-4	13	-	TRBJ1-1	TGTGCCACCACAGGGTACGGTAATTCTGAAGCTTTCTTT	CATTGYGNSEAFF
few	TRBV19	14	TRBD1	TRBJ2-5	TGTGCCAGTAGTATTACCGGGACAGGAGAGACCCAGTACTTC	CASSITGTGETQYF
many	TRBV5-1	13	-	TRBJ1-4	TGTGCCAGCAGCCTACAGGTTAATGAAAAACTGTTTTTT	CASSLQVNEKLFF
-	TRBV7-9	12	-	TRBJ1-2	TGTGCCAGCAGCCTCCTGGCGGATGGCTACACCTTC	CASSLLADGYTF
-	TRBV7-2	15	TRBD1	TRBJ2-6	TGTGCCAGCAACCCGACAGGGGGCTTTGGCAACGTCCTGACTTTC	CASNPTGGFGNVLTF
-	TRBV5-1	14	-	TRBJ1-5	TGTGCCAGCAGCCAACCCCCAGGACCCCAGCCCCAGCATTTT	CASSQPPGPQPQHF
once	TRBV19	13	-	TRBJ2-2	TGTGCCAGTAAGTCAGGGCTGAGCGGGGAGCTGTTTTTT	CASKSGLSGELFF